Listed below are T cell receptor beta chains from one sample, sequenced in a study of T cells after yellow fever vaccination. TCRdb reprocessed the 5' RACE reads via MiXCR and lists one record per CDR3 protein. The sample holds roughly 520,000 distinct CDR3 sequences, around a fifth seen once. The specimen comprised PBMCs, sampled about 21 days after the first yellow fever vaccination. The receptors originated from a man between 18 and 35 years old who received the YFV17D yellow fever vaccine. The CDR3 runs from the conserved cysteine through the conserved F or W. The order of the fields is clone size, V gene, CDR3 length, J gene, D gene, CDR3 protein, CDR3 DNA. A D gene is named only where the DNA matches it firmly. The size field is filled for only some rows; it gives once, few, many or a size class.

>.|TRBV18|18|TRBJ2-6|.
CASSPQATGFSGANVLTF
TGTGCCAGCTCACCCCAAGCAACAGGTTTCTCTGGGGCCAACGTCCTGACTTTC
>.|TRBV30|10|TRBJ1-6|.
CAWSKGTLHF
TGTGCCTGGAGTAAGGGAACCCTCCACTTT
>few|TRBV7-8|14|TRBJ2-3|.
CASSLQAATDTQYF
TGTGCCAGCAGCTTACAAGCGGCAACAGATACGCAGTATTTT
>.|TRBV28|14|TRBJ1-2|TRBD1
CASRLTGINYGYTF
TGTGCCAGCAGGTTGACAGGGATTAACTATGGCTACACCTTC
>many|TRBV18|13|TRBJ2-3|.
CASSPPNTDTQYF
TGTGCCAGCTCACCCCCAAACACAGATACGCAGTATTTT
>.|TRBV6-2/TRBV6-3|15|TRBJ1-1|.
CASSPLTDGGGEAFF
TGTGCCAGCAGCCCACTGACGGACGGAGGGGGGGAAGCTTTCTTT
>few|TRBV12-3/TRBV12-4|14|TRBJ1-1|TRBD1
CASRKSGGATEAFF
TGTGCCAGCAGGAAGTCAGGGGGGGCGACTGAAGCTTTCTTT
>many|TRBV11-3|14|TRBJ1-1|.
CASSLEGGDTEAFF
TGTGCCAGCAGCTTAGAAGGGGGGGACACTGAAGCTTTCTTT
>few|TRBV29-1|11|TRBJ1-1|.
CSGTVDLEAFF
TGCAGCGGAACGGTTGACTTAGAAGCTTTCTTT
>.|TRBV11-3|13|TRBJ1-1|.
CASSLDFAGEAFF
TGTGCCAGCAGCTTAGATTTCGCAGGGGAAGCTTTCTTT
>few|TRBV12-3/TRBV12-4|16|TRBJ2-5|TRBD2
CASSLLAGGSQETQYF
TGTGCCAGCAGTTTACTAGCGGGGGGATCTCAAGAGACCCAGTACTTC
>few|TRBV4-1|17|TRBJ2-1|TRBD2
CASSQGLPSGGDNEQFF
TGCGCCAGCAGCCAAGGTCTCCCTAGCGGGGGGGACAATGAGCAGTTCTTC
>.|TRBV3-1|14|TRBJ2-7|TRBD2
CASRLSGGAHEQYF
TGTGCCAGCAGATTGAGCGGGGGGGCCCACGAGCAGTACTTC
>.|TRBV20-1|15|TRBJ2-5|TRBD2
CSASILGGYQETQYF
TGCAGTGCTAGTATTCTCGGGGGGTACCAAGAGACCCAGTACTTC
>many|TRBV5-1|15|TRBJ2-7|.
CASSRMDIRGYEQYF
TGCGCCAGCAGCCGGATGGATATCAGGGGCTACGAGCAGTACTTC
>.|TRBV4-3|14|TRBJ2-3|.
CASSQDLGTDTQYF
TGCGCCAGCAGCCAAGATTTAGGCACAGATACGCAGTATTTT
>few|TRBV14|15|TRBJ1-1|.
CASTEALGRNTEAFF
TGTGCCAGCACCGAGGCGCTAGGGCGGAACACTGAAGCTTTCTTT
>.|TRBV21-1|13|TRBJ2-5|.
CASQRGILETQYF
TGTGCCAGCCAACGGGGTATACTAGAGACCCAGTACTTC
>.|TRBV10-3|16|TRBJ1-2|.
CAISESRSATNYGYTF
TGTGCCATCAGTGAGTCGAGGTCTGCCACTAACTATGGCTACACCTTC
>.|TRBV27|13|TRBJ2-7|TRBD1
CASSRTGGYEQYF
TGTGCCAGCAGTAGGACAGGCGGGTACGAGCAGTACTTC